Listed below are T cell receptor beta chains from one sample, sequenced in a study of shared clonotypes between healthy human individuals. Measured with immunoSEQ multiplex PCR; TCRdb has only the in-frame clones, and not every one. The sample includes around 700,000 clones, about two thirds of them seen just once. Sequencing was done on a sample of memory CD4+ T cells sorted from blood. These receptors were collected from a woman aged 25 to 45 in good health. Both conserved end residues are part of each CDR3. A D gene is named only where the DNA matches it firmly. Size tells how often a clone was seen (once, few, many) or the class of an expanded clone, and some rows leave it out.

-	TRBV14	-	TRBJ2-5	TGTGCCAGCAGCCAAGATGTAGGGGGGGGAGAGACCCAGTACTTC	CASSQDVGGGETQYF
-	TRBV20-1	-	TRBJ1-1	TGCAGTGCTAGACCCCACGGAGAAGCTTTCTTT	CSARPHGEAFF
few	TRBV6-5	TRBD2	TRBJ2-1	TGTGCCAGCAGTTACTTAAGACTAGCGGATGACAATGAGCAGTTCTTC	CASSYLRLADDNEQFF
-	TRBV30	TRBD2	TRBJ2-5	TGTGCCTGGAGTGATAGCGGGGAGACCCAGTACTTC	CAWSDSGETQYF
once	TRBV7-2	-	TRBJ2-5	TGTGCCAGCAGCTCGTCCACCGAGACCCAGTACTTC	CASSSSTETQYF
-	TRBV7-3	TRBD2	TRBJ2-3	TGTGCCAGCAGCTTAAGCGGGGGTAGGGCAGATACGCAGTATTTT	CASSLSGGRADTQYF
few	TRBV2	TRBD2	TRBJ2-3	TGTGCCAGCAGTGAAGCGGGACTAGCGGGAGGGGATACGCAGTATTTT	CASSEAGLAGGDTQYF
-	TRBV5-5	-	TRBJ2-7	TGTGCCAGCAGCTTAGGGACACTCCCTTGGGGCGAGCAGTACTTC	CASSLGTLPWGEQYF
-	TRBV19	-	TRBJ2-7	TGTGCCAGTAGTATTTTGGGGTCCTCCGCGTACGAGCAGTACTTC	CASSILGSSAYEQYF
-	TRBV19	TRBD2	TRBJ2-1	TGTGCCAGTAGTATAGTCAGGACTAGCGTCAAAAATGAGCAGTTCTTC	CASSIVRTSVKNEQFF
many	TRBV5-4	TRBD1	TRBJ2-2	TGTGCCAGCAGCTCTAAGGGGGCCCTCAAGAACACCGGGGAGCTGTTTTTT	CASSSKGALKNTGELFF
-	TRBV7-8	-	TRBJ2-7	TGTGCCAGCAGCCCCCGGGACTGGGTATTTAACGAGCAGTACTTC	CASSPRDWVFNEQYF
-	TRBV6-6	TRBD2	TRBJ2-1	TGTGCCAGCAGTTACTCGGCGGGAGGGAGGAATGAGCAGTTCTTC	CASSYSAGGRNEQFF